The 17 T cell receptor beta chains given below trace back to one sample, sequenced in a study of T cells in Graves' hyperthyroidism and ophthalmopathy. Amplification of TCR beta CDR3 regions used RNA as the template. HTBI primers drove first-round RT-PCR of the TCR CDR3. TCRdb reprocessed the multiplex PCR reads with MiXCR, giving one entry per CDR3 protein. This table has 490,000 or so distinct CDR3 sequences, approximately 23% appearing once. The specimen was blood. The receptors were gathered from a woman between 65 and 79 years old with Graves' ophthalmopathy.

This clonotype was counted at least ten times. The chain combines TRBV2 with TRBJ1-2, with D unclear. The CDR3 extends over 11 amino acids. Germline V gene sequence: CDR1 SNHLY, CDR2 FYNNEI. V lost 7 bases and J lost 8, with 11 bases in between. The CDR3 loop is CASTSLVGYTF. CDR3 bases: TGTGCCAGCACCTCCCTCGTGGGCTACACCTTC.

The chain joins TRBV30 to TRBJ2-5; weak D call: TRBD1 (6 bases). In germline, CDR1 is GTSNPN, CDR2 SVGIG (reference sequence). The CDR3 is 14 residues long. V shed 0 bases and J shed 1 base, with 9 bases lying between them. Written as DNA, the CDR3 is TGTGCCTGGAGTGTGGTAGGGGGCCAAGAGACCCAGTACTTC. Translation: CAWSVVGGQETQYF.

This clonotype has just a few counts. V usage is TRBV18 and J usage is TRBJ1-1; 7 bases are shared with TRBD1. The CDR3 is 13 amino acids. With V trimmed by 4 bases and J by 4 bases, 3 bases remained unmatched. Germline values: CDR1 KGHSH, CDR2 LQKENI. The CDR3 reads CASSREGATEAFF. The CDR3 region has the DNA TGTGCCAGCTCACGTGAGGGGGCCACTGAAGCTTTCTTT.

This sequence joins TRBV20-1 and TRBJ2-5, with TRBD2 matching over 7 bases. The CDR3 extends over 15 amino acids. V was pared by 3 bases and J by 13 bases, with 20 bases of the junction left unmatched. The V gene's germline CDR1 is DFQATT and CDR2 SNEGSKA (reference sequence). The CDR3 DNA is TGCAGTGCTAGGGCCGGGACGGGGACTAATGACTACGGGTACTTC. It translates to CSARAGTGTNDYGYF.

This clonotype was recorded many times. The chain recombines TRBV25-1 with TRBJ1-5; the D gene is possibly TRBD1 (6 bases). V lost 5 bases and J 4 bases, leaving 12 bases between the germline ends. This CDR3 comprises 14 residues. CDR1 is MGHDK, CDR2 SYGVNS, per germline. In nucleotides, the CDR3 is TGTGCCAGCAGTCAAACAGGGAGGAATCAGCCCCAGCATTTT. It translates to CASSQTGRNQPQHF.

This clonotype came up many times. The genes are TRBV12-3 or TRBV12-4 and TRBJ2-3; the D gene is possibly TRBD2 (5 bases). The CDR3 loop spans 15 amino acids. Trimming pared 3 bases from V and 1 base from J, leaving 11 bases between. The CDR3 is CASSFRTPGTDTQYF. The DNA of the CDR3 is TGTGCCAGCAGTTTCCGGACTCCGGGCACAGATACGCAGTATTTT.

This clonotype was detected only a few times. The rearrangement joins TRBV30 to TRBJ2-3; the D is unclear. The CDR3 is 13 residues long. V lost 3 bases, J lost 4 bases, and 11 bases lay in between. CDR1 and CDR2 from the germline V gene are GTSNPN and SVGIG (reference sequence). CDR3 residues: CAWSRNEADTQYF. CDR3 in DNA: TGTGCCTGGAGCCGAAACGAGGCAGATACGCAGTATTTT.

This clonotype was found a few times. The J gene is TRBJ1-3, the V gene TRBV20-1; 8 nucleotides match TRBD1. This CDR3 is built from 14 residues. Losses at the gene ends were 3 bases for V and 6 bases for J; bases not matched to a gene: 7. The germline CDR1 and CDR2 sequences are DFQATT and SNEGSKA (reference sequence). CDR3 residues: CSASPGGGKNTIYF. The CDR3 coding sequence is TGCAGTGCTAGCCCAGGGGGCGGAAAAAACACCATATATTTT.

The chain recombines TRBV12-3 or TRBV12-4 with TRBJ2-3; possible D gene TRBD1, 6 bases. V lost 6 bases to trimming and J lost 6 bases, with 10 bases between them. The CDR3 runs 12 residues. CDR3 DNA sequence: TGTGCCAGCAGCCGGCAGGGGGATACGCAGTATTTT. The encoded protein is CASSRQGDTQYF.

The table lists this clonotype with a count of one. One end of the junction is discordant with germline, which a read error may explain. The chain carries TRBV7-7 and TRBJ2-3, with 8 bases matching TRBD2. Germline-derived CDR1 and CDR2 are SSHAT and FNYEAQ (reference sequence). CDR3 length equals 16 residues. The CDR3 region is CASSPLGGRTPDTQYF. The DNA of the CDR3 is TGTGCTAGCAGCCCTTTAGGCGGGAGGACGCCAGATACGCAGTATTTT. The whole variable domain, remainder taken from reference TRBV7-7 and TRBJ2-3, is GAGVSQSPRYKVTKRGQDVTLRCDPISSHATLYWYQQALGQGPEFLTYFNYEAQPDKSGLPSDRFSAERPEGSISTLTIQRTEQRDSAMYRCASSPLGGRTPDTQYFGPGTRLTVL.

This rearrangement joins TRBV6-4 to TRBJ2-7, with D maybe TRBD1 (5 bases). Germline CDR1 reads MRHNA; CDR2 reads SNTAGT. CDR3 length: 16 amino acids. Trimming removed 7 bases at V and 2 bases at J, with 21 bases between. The CDR3 DNA follows: TGTGCCAGCACCTTCCCGTACCTTCAGGGTCCCTACGAGCAGTACTTC. This encodes CASTFPYLQGPYEQYF.

The chain joins TRBV7-2 to TRBJ2-3; 16 bases agree with TRBD2. Trimming at V came to 2 bases and at J to 3 bases, leaving 14 bases not matched to a gene. The CDR3 has 21 amino acids. Germline CDR1 is SGHTA and CDR2 is FQGNSA. The chain's CDR3 is CASSLSPGLAGGPFITDTQYF. The CDR3 DNA follows: TGTGCCAGCAGCTTATCACCGGGACTAGCGGGAGGGCCTTTTATTACAGATACGCAGTATTTT.

This clonotype was observed a few times. V and J are TRBV18 and TRBJ2-1; TRBD2 matches 9 bases. This CDR3 comprises 13 residues. Germline-derived CDR1 and CDR2 are KGHSH and LQKENI. J gave up 15 bases and V 4 bases, and 10 bases lay outside the gene matches. The CDR3 DNA reads as TGTGCCAGCTCACGATCGCGGGAGGGAGTAACGTTCTTC. Its translation is CASSRSREGVTFF.

J is TRBJ1-5 and V is TRBV30; 7 bases line up with TRBD1. CDR1 is GTSNPN, CDR2 SVGIG, per germline (reference sequence). Germline trimming cut 1 base from V and 7 bases from J; bases unmatched to any gene: 10. This CDR3 has 15 residues. CDR3 in amino acids: CAWSGRTGLGQPQHF. The CDR3 nucleotides are TGTGCCTGGAGTGGCCGGACAGGCCTAGGGCAGCCCCAGCATTTT. Drawing the rest from reference TRBV30 and TRBJ1-5, the complete variable domain is SQTIHQWPATLVQPVGSPLSLECTVEGTSNPNLYWYRQAAGRGLQLLFYSVGIGQISSEVPQNLSASRPQDRQFILSSKKLLLSDSGFYLCAWSGRTGLGQPQHFGDGTRLSIL.

This clonotype was detected a few times. The chain combines TRBV20-1 with TRBJ2-7, with 10 nucleotides matching TRBD1. The germline V gene has CDR1 DFQATT and CDR2 SNEGSKA (reference sequence). The CDR3 consists of 14 residues. Unmatched junction bases numbered 7, after V lost 4 bases and J lost 4 bases. CDR3 protein: CSAKRQGARYEQYF. The CDR3 region has the DNA TGCAGTGCTAAGAGACAGGGGGCGCGGTACGAGCAGTACTTC.

The chain uses TRBV11-3 and TRBJ2-1; 8 positions agree with TRBD2. V lost 5 bases, J lost 2 bases, and 8 bases stayed unmatched. Per germline, CDR1 SGHNT and CDR2 YENEEA. This CDR3 spans 16 amino acids. The chain's CDR3 is CASSHKAGDTYNEQFF. DNA of the CDR3: TGTGCCAGCAGCCATAAAGCGGGAGATACCTACAATGAGCAGTTCTTC.

This clonotype was found many times. The chain carries TRBV27 and TRBJ2-1; tentative D call: TRBD1 (5 bases). Per germline, CDR1 MNHEY and CDR2 SMNVEV (reference sequence). Trimming took off 8 bases at V and 0 bases at J, with 17 bases between the two ends. This CDR3 spans 16 amino acids. For the CDR3, the DNA is TGTGCCAGCTCCCAGGGTATTCGAGCCTCCTACAATGAGCAGTTCTTC. Protein: CASSQGIRASYNEQFF.